Each of the 22 T cell receptor beta chains below was sequenced from the same sample in a study of blood T cell repertoires in COVID-19. TCRdb keeps only in-frame clones here, not all; method: immunoSEQ multiplex PCR. Here the sample spans over 250,000 clones, over 75% being singletons. Material for sequencing was PBMCs or T cells enriched from blood (not recorded which). The receptor source for this set is a woman in her 30s who had recovered from COVID-19.

CDR3 DNA: TGTGCCAGCAGCCACAGGGAGGCCACTGAAGCTTTCTTT. It is translated as CASSHREATEAFF. This chain connects TRBV3-1 (or the pseudogene TRBV3-2) to TRBJ1-1, with D possibly matching TRBD1 (5 bases). Germline assignment: CDR1 LGHDT and CDR2 YNNKEL (reference sequence). Trimming shortened V by 3 bases and J by 4 bases, and 9 bases separated the two germline ends. The CDR3 is 13 amino acids.

The chain recombines TRBV5-1 with TRBJ1-1; no firm D call. V gave up 0 bases and J gave up 1 base, with 10 bases separating them. CDR1 SGHRS and CDR2 YFSETQ come from the germline V gene. This CDR3 region has 15 residues. DNA of the CDR3: TGCGCCAGCAGCTTGGCGCCAGGCTCGAACACTGAAGCTTTCTTT. Its translation: CASSLAPGSNTEAFF.

This chain joins TRBV6-1 and TRBJ1-1; no clear D. Trimming removed 2 bases from V and 1 base from J, with 8 bases in between. This CDR3 contains 14 residues. Germline V lookup: CDR1 MNHNS, CDR2 SASEGT. The CDR3 reads CASSEIGRNTEAFF. DNA for the CDR3: TGTGCCAGCAGTGAAATAGGGAGGAACACTGAAGCTTTCTTT.

This clone was seen a handful of times. This chain links TRBV5-6 with TRBJ1-5; D uncertain. The V end lost 1 base, the J end lost 3 bases, and 11 bases lay between the germline ends. The CDR3 extends over 15 amino acids. Germline loops: CDR1 SGHDT, CDR2 YYEEEE. Here the CDR3 reads CASSLLLEANQPQHF. The CDR3 DNA reads TGTGCCAGCAGCTTGTTGCTCGAAGCCAATCAGCCCCAGCATTTT.

The chain has TRBV7-2 and TRBJ2-1, with TRBD2 matching over 15 bases. The germline V gene has CDR1 SGHTA and CDR2 FQGNSA. The trim removed 0 bases at V and 15 bases at J, leaving 9 bases unmatched. This CDR3 is built from 16 residues. The CDR3: CASSLAPKGLAGGGFF. The CDR3 nucleotides are TGTGCCAGCAGCTTAGCACCCAAGGGACTAGCGGGGGGAGGGTTCTTC.

The V and J genes are TRBV7-2 and TRBJ1-2; maybe TRBD1 (6 bases). V lost 2 bases and J lost 8, with 24 bases in between. Germline CDR1 and CDR2: SGHTA and FQGNSA. The CDR3 runs 17 residues. CDR3 in amino acids: CASSLRDQGSPERGYTF. The CDR3 coding sequence is TGTGCCAGCAGCTTACGTGATCAGGGGTCCCCTGAGCGGGGCTACACCTTC.

This sequence joins TRBV11-2 and TRBJ1-2; 7 bases agree with TRBD1. V shed 0 bases, J shed 8 bases, and the junction held 6 bases outside the gene matches. Looked up from germline, CDR1 is SGHAT and CDR2 is FQNNGV. CDR3 length: 14 amino acids. The DNA for the CDR3 is TGTGCCAGCAGCTTAGAAAGAACAGGGGTAGGCTACACCTTC. This translates into CASSLERTGVGYTF.

This chain joins TRBV21-1 and TRBJ1-1; the D call in the table, TRBD1, was not verified against the DNA. TRBV21-1 is an annotated pseudogene. This CDR3 contains 22 residues. The CDR3 region has the DNA TGTGCCAGCAGCTCCCAGGACCGGGACAGGGGGCAGGGTCCCAATTTCTTCACTGAAGCTTTCTTT. Translation: CASSSQDRDRGQGPNFFTEAFF.

V gene TRBV5-4 combines with J gene TRBJ2-1, with 15 bases matching TRBD2. The V segment lost 0 bases and the J segment 0 bases; nucleotides outside the gene matches: 7. CDR1 and CDR2 from the germline V gene are SGHNT and YYREEE (reference sequence). The CDR3 contains 20 residues. DNA for the CDR3: TGTGCCAGCAGCTTGGAGAGGGGACTAGCGGGGGGCCGCTCCTACAATGAGCAGTTCTTC. Translating it yields CASSLERGLAGGRSYNEQFF. The full variable domain, its missing parts supplied by reference TRBV5-4 and TRBJ2-1, is ETGVTQSPTHLIKTRGQQVTLRCSSQSGHNTVSWYQQALGQGPQFIFQYYREEENGRGNFPPRFSGLQFPNYSSELNVNALELDDSALYLCASSLERGLAGGRSYNEQFFGPGTRLTVL.

V gene TRBV6-4 combines with J gene TRBJ1-2; 9 bases line up with TRBD1. J gave up 8 bases and V 6 bases, and 7 bases lay outside the gene matches. The CDR3 is made up of 13 amino acids. Per germline, CDR1 MRHNA and CDR2 SNTAGT. CDR3 in DNA: TGTGCCAGCAGCTGGGGGACAGGGACCGGCTACACCTTC. Its protein is CASSWGTGTGYTF.

J is TRBJ1-5 and V is TRBV7-9; a weak D match, TRBD1 (5 bases). This CDR3 has 14 amino acids. V shed 1 base and J shed 5 bases, with 9 bases lying between them. Germline V CDR1 and CDR2: SEHNR, FQNEAQ (reference sequence). CDR3 in DNA: TGTGCCAGCAGCTTAGTAGGGGCTCATCAGCCCCAGCATTTT. Residues: CASSLVGAHQPQHF.

The chain links TRBV5-1 to TRBJ1-1, with TRBD1 as a possible D gene (5 bases). Trimming shortened V by 5 bases and J by 0 bases, and 11 bases separated the two germline ends. Germline lookup yields CDR1 SGHRS and CDR2 YFSETQ. The CDR3 runs to 14 residues. The CDR3 spells CASSPGPMNTEAFF. The CDR3 coding sequence is TGCGCCAGCAGTCCAGGGCCCATGAACACTGAAGCTTTCTTT. The whole variable domain, remainder taken from reference TRBV5-1 and TRBJ1-1, is KAGVTQTPRYLIKTRGQQVTLSCSPISGHRSVSWYQQTPGQGLQFLFEYFSETQRNKGNFPGRFSGRQFSNSRSEMNVSTLELGDSALYLCASSPGPMNTEAFFGQGTRLTVV.

The CDR3: CASSQAQGPLEKLFF. The DNA of the CDR3 is TGCGCCAGCAGCCAAGCACAGGGACCTCTTGAAAAACTGTTTTTT. This chain joins TRBV4-3 and TRBJ1-4, with D maybe TRBD1 (6 bases). Germline V CDR1 and CDR2: LGHNA, YSLEER. Trimming shortened V by 1 base and J by 7 bases, and 13 bases separated the two germline ends. The CDR3 loop spans 15 amino acids.

The chain has TRBV7-6 and TRBJ2-7, with D perhaps matching TRBD1 (6 bases). This CDR3 contains 13 residues. Trimming stripped 5 bases from V and 4 bases from J, with 12 bases between. Germline loops: CDR1 SGHVS, CDR2 FNYEAQ. The CDR3, as DNA: TGTGCCAGCAGCAGAAACGGACAGTACGAGCAGTACTTC. Amino acids: CASSRNGQYEQYF.

This chain connects TRBV29-1 to TRBJ2-7; 9 nucleotides align to TRBD1. The CDR3 consists of 14 residues. Germline-derived CDR1 and CDR2 are SQVTM and ANQGSEA. V lost 5 bases to trimming and J lost 4 bases; unmatched junction nucleotides: 9. CDR3 in amino acids: CSVCQTGGLYEQYF. CDR3 coding DNA: TGCAGCGTTTGCCAGACAGGGGGTCTGTACGAGCAGTACTTC.

The chain has TRBV3-1 (or the pseudogene TRBV3-2) and TRBJ1-2; D gene ambiguous. Germline V gives CDR1 LGHDT, CDR2 YNNKEL (reference sequence). The CDR3 sequence is 14 residues long. Between the trimmed V and J ends, which lost 8 bases and 5 bases, there was a span of 18 bases. As DNA, the CDR3 is TGTGCCAGCGTCCTGGCCGCACAATTATATGGCTACACCTTC. It codes for CASVLAAQLYGYTF.

The V gene is TRBV29-1, the J gene TRBJ1-1; D is perhaps TRBD1 (6 bases). The CDR3 has 13 residues. The germline V gene encodes CDR1 SQVTM and CDR2 ANQGSEA. Trimming left V 7 bases short and J 0 bases short, with 12 bases between. In nucleotides, the CDR3 is TGCAGCGGGTGGGGGCGCCTGAACACTGAAGCTTTCTTT. Protein product: CSGWGRLNTEAFF.

The CDR3 spells CASSRDKKGQPQHF. The CDR3 nucleotides read TGTGCCAGCAGCCGGGACAAAAAGGGACAGCCCCAGCATTTT. The V call is TRBV6-5, the J call TRBJ1-5, with D maybe TRBD1 (6 bases). Germline-derived CDR1 and CDR2 are MNHEY and SVGAGI. V lost 6 bases and J lost 7, with 16 bases in between. The CDR3 runs to 14 residues.

This rearrangement joins TRBV6-5 to TRBJ2-2; 9 nucleotides agree with TRBD2. The CDR3 loop spans 13 amino acids. The trim removed 7 bases at V and 3 bases at J, leaving 0 bases unmatched. The germline gives CDR1 MNHEY, CDR2 SVGAGI. The CDR3 sequence: CASKRGDTGELFF. The CDR3 DNA follows: TGTGCCAGCAAGCGGGGGGACACCGGGGAGCTGTTTTTT.

This chain uses TRBV9 with TRBJ2-1; TRBD2 might be the D (5 bases). CDR1 is SGDLS and CDR2 is YYNGEE in the germline V gene. The CDR3 loop spans 16 amino acids. Trimming took off 2 bases at V and 14 bases at J, with 26 bases between the two ends. The CDR3 sequence: CASSVSSGAYLGAKFF. CDR3 DNA sequence: TGTGCCAGCAGCGTTTCCAGCGGCGCTTATTTAGGTGCAAAGTTCTTC.

The V call is TRBV9, the J call TRBJ2-2; 13 bases match TRBD2. The V gene end was trimmed by 7 bases and the J gene end by 2 bases; junction bases not matched to a gene: 5. The CDR3 spans 16 residues. The germline V gene encodes CDR1 SGDLS and CDR2 YYNGEE. CDR3 region: CASVLAGGQNTGELFF. DNA for the CDR3: TGTGCCAGCGTACTAGCGGGGGGGCAAAACACCGGGGAGCTGTTTTTT.

The gene calls are TRBV6-4 and TRBJ2-1, with TRBD2 identical over 8 bases. V was clipped by 0 bases and J by 6 bases; unmatched bases: 4. The CDR3 consists of 15 residues. Germline loops: CDR1 MRHNA, CDR2 SNTAGT. Here the CDR3 DNA reads TGTGCCAGCAGTGACTCCAGCGGGGGTGGCAATGAGCAGTTCTTC. Its protein is CASSDSSGGGNEQFF.